The source of this T cell receptor (beta chain) is a study of identifying expanded T cells in peripheral blood. General study results and limits: Differentially abundant clones: roughly 1.3 between replicates, about 15 at roughly 15 days, 19 to 20 at four. Roughly two-week clone count variance significantly increased as total template count grew.

TCRdb's copy holds only in-frame clones and misses some; the assay was immunoSEQ multiplex PCR. The sample consists of approximately 58,000 clones, about nine tenths of them appearing once. No infections or other immune events were documented during collection. As to this clone: The antigen is unknown.

Germline V gene lookup returns CDR1 SGHTA and CDR2 FQGNSA. This CDR3 has 12 residues. V lost 1 base to trimming and J lost 9 bases, with 7 bases between them. The specimen sequenced was blood. The gene calls are TRBV7-2 and TRBJ2-1; the D is unclear. The source of this sequence is a person aged 18-69 years in good health. The CDR3 spells CASSLVRPEQFF. The CDR3 nucleotides read TGTGCCAGCAGCTTAGTCCGACCTGAGCAGTTCTTC.